The 21 T cell receptor beta chains reported below all come from one sample, sequenced in a study of control samples from healthy donors and cancer patients. Profiled with immunoSEQ multiplex PCR; TCRdb holds only in-frame clones, not every one. The sample includes under 450,000 clones, roughly 90% seen only once; the top ten take more than 6%. The sequenced sample consisted of PBMCs. These receptors were collected from a man between 40 and 49 years old with head and neck cancer.

The chain combines TRBV11-2 with TRBJ2-7; D gene unclear. Germline values: CDR1 SGHAT, CDR2 FQNNGV. The CDR3 spans 12 residues. Trimming pared 0 bases from V and 4 bases from J, leaving 4 bases between. In DNA form, the CDR3 reads TGTGCCAGCAGCTTAGACGTGTACGAGCAGTACTTC. Amino acids: CASSLDVYEQYF. The full variable domain, its missing parts supplied by reference TRBV11-2 and TRBJ2-7, is EAGVAQSPRYKIIEKRQSVAFWCNPISGHATLYWYQQILGQGPKLLIQFQNNGVVDDSQLPKDRFSAERLKGVDSTLKIQPAKLEDSAVYLCASSLDVYEQYFGPGTRLTVT.

The rearrangement uses TRBV7-9 and TRBJ2-3; D may be TRBD2 (6 bases). The CDR3 is made up of 13 amino acids. Per the germline V gene, CDR1 is SEHNR and CDR2 is FQNEAQ (reference sequence). V was shortened by 3 bases and J by 10 bases, with 14 bases between the two germline ends. CDR3 sequence: CASSFSGREAQYF. The CDR3 region has the DNA TGTGCCAGCAGCTTTAGTGGGCGGGAAGCGCAGTATTTT.

The chain joins TRBV24-1 to TRBJ2-5; 9 bases align to TRBD2. This CDR3 is built from 16 residues. The V segment lost 4 bases and the J segment 1 base; nucleotides outside the gene matches: 6. The germline V gene has CDR1 KGHDR and CDR2 SFDVKD. CDR3 residues: CATSDPSLAGQETQYF. The CDR3 bases are TGTGCCACCAGTGACCCCTCACTAGCGGGCCAAGAGACCCAGTACTTC.

V usage is TRBV20-1 and J usage is TRBJ2-1, with D possibly being TRBD2 (6 bases). V was cut by 3 bases and J by 2 bases, with 14 bases left in between. The CDR3 length is 15 residues. From germline, CDR1 is DFQATT and CDR2 SNEGSKA (reference sequence). CDR3: CSASFGLAAYNEQFF. As DNA, the CDR3 is TGCAGTGCTAGTTTCGGTTTAGCGGCCTACAATGAGCAGTTCTTC.

The chain carries TRBV6-2 or TRBV6-3 and TRBJ1-2, with D maybe TRBD1 (6 bases). The germline gives CDR1 MNHEY, CDR2 SVGEGT. This CDR3 comprises 13 residues. The V and J ends lost 6 bases and 4 bases respectively, with 12 bases between them. CDR3 residues: CASSLQGSYGYTF. The CDR3 nucleotides are TGTGCCAGCAGCCTACAGGGAAGCTATGGCTACACCTTC.

This sequence joins TRBV5-8 and TRBJ1-4, with 12 bases that match TRBD1. The trim removed 0 bases at V and 3 bases at J, leaving 6 bases unmatched. CDR3 length: 18 amino acids. Germline assignment: CDR1 SGHTS and CDR2 YDEGEE. CDR3: CASSLDRDRGLSNEKLFF. The CDR3 DNA sequence: TGTGCCAGCAGCTTGGACCGGGACAGGGGGCTTTCTAATGAAAAACTGTTTTTT.

Here the CDR3 reads CASSFRSVEAEQFF. The CDR3 coding sequence is TGCGCCAGCAGCTTTAGGTCCGTGGAGGCCGAGCAGTTCTTC. The chain links TRBV5-1 to TRBJ2-1; perhaps TRBD2 as D (5 bases). The V gene's germline CDR1 is SGHRS and CDR2 YFSETQ. CDR3 size: 14 residues. The V gene lost 2 bases and the J gene lost 10 bases, with 16 bases spanning the gap.

The rearrangement uses TRBV6-1 and TRBJ1-3; no clear D gene. Trimming stripped 2 bases from V and 1 base from J, with 9 bases between. The CDR3 has 15 amino acids. From germline, CDR1 is MNHNS and CDR2 SASEGT. The DNA of the CDR3 is TGTGCCAGCAGTGAATTTCTGGCTTCTGGAAACACCATATATTTT. This translates into CASSEFLASGNTIYF.

V usage is TRBV30 and J usage is TRBJ1-4; D is unresolved. The ends were cut back, 3 bases at V and 3 bases at J, with 11 bases in the middle. The CDR3 consists of 14 residues. Germline lookup yields CDR1 GTSNPN and CDR2 SVGIG (reference sequence). The CDR3 DNA follows: TGTGCCTGGAGATTTAGACATTCTAATGAAAAACTGTTTTTT. Its translation is CAWRFRHSNEKLFF.

The chain combines TRBV18 with TRBJ2-2; TRBD1 aligns across 7 bases. The CDR3 totals 16 residues. Germline CDR1 and CDR2: KGHSH and LQKENI. Trimming took 3 bases from V and 5 from J; bases not matched to a gene: 9. As DNA, the CDR3 is TGTGCCAGCTCACCGACTCCCGGGACAGTAACCGGGGAGCTGTTTTTT. Its translation is CASSPTPGTVTGELFF. The full variable domain, rest sourced from reference TRBV18 and TRBJ2-2, is NAGVMQNPRHLVRRRGQEARLRCSPMKGHSHVYWYRQLPEEGLKFMVYLQKENIIDESGMPKERFSAEFPKEGPSILRIQQVVRGDSAAYFCASSPTPGTVTGELFFGEGSRLTVL.

The CDR3 nucleotides read TGTGCCAGCAGCCCGGGTCGGGGAGGACAGCCCCAGCATTTT. Protein product: CASSPGRGGQPQHF. This rearrangement joins TRBV7-2 to TRBJ1-5; the D is unclear. Trimming pared 5 bases from V and 7 bases from J, leaving 15 bases between. The CDR3 spans 14 residues. In germline, CDR1 is SGHTA, CDR2 FQGNSA.

J is TRBJ2-7 and V is TRBV27; 7 bases match TRBD2. Losses at the gene ends were 5 bases for V and 0 bases for J; bases not matched to a gene: 1. Germline V gives CDR1 MNHEY, CDR2 SMNVEV (reference sequence). The CDR3 consists of 13 residues. This CDR3 reads CASSRGSSYEQYF. The CDR3 DNA follows: TGTGCCAGCAGTCGCGGGAGCTCCTACGAGCAGTACTTC.

The V gene is TRBV30, the J gene TRBJ1-1; 7 positions agree with TRBD1. Germline V gene data show CDR1 as GTSNPN and CDR2 as SVGIG (reference sequence). The CDR3 is 14 amino acids. V shed 1 base, J shed 5 bases, and the junction held 7 bases outside the gene matches. CDR3 DNA: TGTGCCTGGAGTGGAGAGGGGGCGCGAACTGAAGCTTTCTTT. It yields the protein CAWSGEGARTEAFF.

The chain couples TRBV9 to TRBJ2-7; 7 nucleotides agree with TRBD1. The CDR3 length is 13 residues. CDR1 and CDR2 (germline): SGDLS, YYNGEE. V gave up 3 bases and J gave up 6 bases; unmatched junction bases: 6. The CDR3 loop reads CASSESTGPEQYF. CDR3 nucleotide sequence: TGTGCCAGCAGCGAATCGACAGGGCCCGAGCAGTACTTC.

The chain has TRBV3-1 (or the pseudogene TRBV3-2) and TRBJ1-1; D uncertain. The germline gives CDR1 LGHDT, CDR2 YNNKEL (reference sequence). V was clipped by 3 bases and J by 0 bases, with 11 bases between them. The CDR3 runs 15 residues. The CDR3 here is CASSQGINMNTEAFF. CDR3 coding DNA: TGTGCCAGCAGCCAGGGAATTAACATGAACACTGAAGCTTTCTTT.

The J gene is TRBJ2-7, the V gene TRBV12-3 or TRBV12-4; 8 positions match TRBD2. The CDR3 has 12 amino acids. Trimming took 8 bases from V and 3 from J; bases not matched to a gene: 3. DNA for the CDR3: TGTGCCAGCTCAGCGGGAGTCTACGAGCAGTACTTC. Protein sequence: CASSAGVYEQYF.

V and J are TRBV3-1 (or the pseudogene TRBV3-2) and TRBJ2-3, with TRBD2 as a possible D gene (6 bases). CDR3 length: 17 amino acids. The germline V gene encodes CDR1 LGHDT and CDR2 YNNKEL (reference sequence). V gave up 3 bases and J gave up 6 bases, with 22 bases separating them. The CDR3 region is CASSQARGGGVPDTQYF. The CDR3, as DNA: TGTGCCAGCAGCCAGGCTAGGGGCGGCGGGGTTCCTGATACGCAGTATTTT.

The gene calls are TRBV11-2 and TRBJ1-1, with D possibly TRBD1 on 6 matching bases. CDR3 length: 16 residues. Per the germline V gene, CDR1 is SGHAT and CDR2 is FQNNGV. Between the trimmed V and J ends, which lost 3 bases and 4 bases, there was a span of 18 bases. The CDR3 DNA reads as TGTGCCAGCAGCTTTTTCTATGGGACACCAAGCACTGAAGCTTTCTTT. Residues: CASSFFYGTPSTEAFF.

This chain uses TRBV7-2 with TRBJ1-4; TRBD1 matches at 8 bases. The length of the CDR3 is 15 residues. The junction had 5 bases not matched to a gene; V was cut back by 0 bases and J by 8 bases. The germline V gene encodes CDR1 SGHTA and CDR2 FQGNSA. This CDR3 reads CASSLATTGVEKLFF. The CDR3 region has the DNA TGTGCCAGCAGCTTAGCGACGACAGGGGTAGAAAAACTGTTTTTT.

The rearrangement links TRBV7-3 to TRBJ2-3; 8 nucleotides align to TRBD1. Germline V gives CDR1 SGHTA, CDR2 FQGTGA. V lost 4 bases and J lost 4; bases outside the gene matches: 4. The CDR3 is 14 amino acids. CDR3 DNA: TGTGCCAGCAGCTCTCAGGGGGCCTCAGATACGCAGTATTTT. This gives the protein CASSSQGASDTQYF.

This clone was seen a few times. The sample contains more than one DNA sequence encoding this CDR3. The chain joins TRBV29-1 to TRBJ2-7, with 7 positions matching TRBD1. Trimming at V came to 6 bases and at J to 2 bases, leaving 4 bases not matched to a gene. CDR3 length equals 12 residues. Germline V lookup: CDR1 SQVTM, CDR2 ANQGSEA. CDR3 nucleotide sequence: TGCAGCGTCAGACAGGGAGCCTACGAGCAGTACTTC. This gives the protein CSVRQGAYEQYF.